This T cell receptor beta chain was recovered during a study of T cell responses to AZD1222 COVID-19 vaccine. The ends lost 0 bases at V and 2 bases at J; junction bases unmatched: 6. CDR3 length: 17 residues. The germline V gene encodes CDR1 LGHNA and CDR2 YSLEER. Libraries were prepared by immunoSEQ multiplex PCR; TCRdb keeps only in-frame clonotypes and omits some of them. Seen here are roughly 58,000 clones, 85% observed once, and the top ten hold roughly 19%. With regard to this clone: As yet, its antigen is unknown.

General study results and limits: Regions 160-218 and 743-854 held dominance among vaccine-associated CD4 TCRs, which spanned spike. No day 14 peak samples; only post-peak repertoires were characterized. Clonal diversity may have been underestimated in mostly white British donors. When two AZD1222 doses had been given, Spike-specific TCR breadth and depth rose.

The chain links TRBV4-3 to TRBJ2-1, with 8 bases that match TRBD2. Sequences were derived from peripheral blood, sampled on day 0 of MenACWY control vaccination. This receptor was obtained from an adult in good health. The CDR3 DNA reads TGCGCCAGCAGCCAAGATCGGGGTAGCGGGGCCTACAATGAGCAGTTCTTC. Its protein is CASSQDRGSGAYNEQFF.